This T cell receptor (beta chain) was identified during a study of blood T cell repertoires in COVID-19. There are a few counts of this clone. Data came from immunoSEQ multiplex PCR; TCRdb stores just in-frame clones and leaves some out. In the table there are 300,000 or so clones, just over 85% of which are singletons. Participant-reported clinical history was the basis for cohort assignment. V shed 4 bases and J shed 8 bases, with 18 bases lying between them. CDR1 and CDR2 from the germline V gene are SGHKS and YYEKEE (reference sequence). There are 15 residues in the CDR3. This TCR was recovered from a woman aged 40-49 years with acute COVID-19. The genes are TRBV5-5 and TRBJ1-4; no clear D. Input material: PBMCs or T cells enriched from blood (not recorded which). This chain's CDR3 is CASSDSPDSREKLFF. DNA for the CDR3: TGTGCCAGCAGCGATAGTCCAGACTCGAGGGAAAAACTGTTTTTT.